The 30 T cell receptor beta chains below come from one sample, sequenced in a study of response to subunit inactivated influenza vaccine. TCRdb redid the calling of the RT-PCR reads with MiXCR, one entry per CDR3 protein. The sample consists of roughly 760,000 distinct CDR3 sequences, roughly 20% of them appearing once. This specimen was PBMCs from blood, taken approximately 5 days after vaccination. The receptor source for this set is a man aged 50 or older who received an inactivated influenza vaccine.

This sequence joins TRBV4-2 and TRBJ2-2, with a tentative D call TRBD1 (6 bases). Trimming left V 0 bases short and J 3 bases short, with 14 bases between. Germline V gives CDR1 LGHNA, CDR2 YNFKEQ. There are 17 residues in the CDR3. The CDR3 here is CASSQDVWQGYTGELFF. The CDR3 DNA follows: TGTGCCAGCAGCCAAGACGTCTGGCAGGGGTACACCGGGGAGCTGTTTTTT.

In its sample, this clonotype was seen a few times. This chain uses TRBV20-1 with TRBJ2-5, with a possible D match to TRBD2 (6 bases). Germline loops: CDR1 DFQATT, CDR2 SNEGSKA (reference sequence). The CDR3 sequence is 13 residues long. CDR3 region: CSSSISGGKTQYF. The CDR3 DNA sequence: TGCAGCTCATCAATCTCCGGGGGAAAGACCCAGTACTTC.

The chain employs TRBV4-3 and TRBJ2-4; D is possibly TRBD2 (6 bases). Germline loops: CDR1 LGHNA, CDR2 YSLEER. The ends were cut back, 0 bases at V and 11 bases at J, with 14 bases in the middle. The CDR3 is 14 amino acids. The DNA for the CDR3 is TGCGCCAGCAGCCAAGATCCGGGGGTCGGCGTTCAGTACTTC. Protein product: CASSQDPGVGVQYF.

This clonotype was counted at least ten times. J is TRBJ1-2 and V is TRBV10-3; D not certain. V was pared by 5 bases and J by 3 bases, with 7 bases between. Germline CDR1 and CDR2: ENHRY and SYGVKD. This CDR3 has 12 residues. The CDR3, as DNA: TGTGCCATCAGTAGAGCGTACTATGGCTACACCTTC. Translating it yields CAISRAYYGYTF.

The chain carries TRBV7-8 and TRBJ2-1; the match to TRBD2 covers 7 bases. Losses at the gene ends were 5 bases for V and 6 bases for J; bases not matched to a gene: 10. Germline assignment: CDR1 SGHVS and CDR2 FQNEAQ. The CDR3 loop spans 15 amino acids. The CDR3 DNA follows: TGTGCCAGCAGCCTCCTAGCGGCCCTCTTCAATGAGCAGTTCTTC. Encoded protein: CASSLLAALFNEQFF.

The genes are TRBV6-1 and TRBJ1-2; tentatively, D is TRBD1 (5 bases). V was shortened by 6 bases and J by 8 bases, with 16 bases between the two germline ends. The CDR3 length is 13 residues. Looked up from germline, CDR1 is MNHNS and CDR2 is SASEGT. The CDR3 DNA reads TGTGCCAGCAGCATGACCAGGGAGAGGGGCTACACCTTC. Amino acids: CASSMTRERGYTF.

On this clonotype: A read error is likely, as this CDR3 ends without the conserved phenylalanine or tryptophan. This sequence joins TRBV5-1 and TRBJ2-7; TRBD1 agrees at 7 bases. Trimming cost V 0 bases and J 5 bases; bases outside gene matches: 8. This CDR3 spans 15 amino acids. Germline lookup yields CDR1 SGHRS and CDR2 YFSETQ. CDR3: CASSLVGQPMDEQYL. CDR3 in DNA: TGCGCCAGCAGCTTGGTGGGACAGCCTATGGACGAGCAGTACTTA.

The sample holds a few counts of this clonotype. The V gene is TRBV5-5, the J gene TRBJ2-7; D may match TRBD1 or TRBD2 (5 bases each). CDR1 is SGHKS, CDR2 YYEKEE, per germline (reference sequence). There are 16 residues in the CDR3. V shed 6 bases and J shed 3 bases, with 22 bases lying between them. The CDR3: CASTRRGAGRDYEQYF. DNA for the CDR3: TGTGCCAGCACCCGAAGAGGCGCAGGGAGAGACTACGAGCAGTACTTC.

On this clonotype: At one end the junction does not follow the germline gene, possibly because of a read error. The chain links TRBV11-2 to TRBJ2-7, with D possibly TRBD2 on 6 matching bases. This CDR3 comprises 14 residues. Germline loops: CDR1 SGHAT, CDR2 FQNNGV. The DNA for the CDR3 is TGTGCCAGCAACTTAGGAGGGAGCTCCTACGAGCAGTACTTC. Translation gives CASNLGGSSYEQYF.

The chain links TRBV11-2 to TRBJ2-7; D is ambiguous. CDR3 length: 13 residues. Germline-derived CDR1 and CDR2 are SGHAT and FQNNGV. V lost 2 bases and J lost 6, with 11 bases in between. The CDR3 here is CASSLIRQAEQYF. The CDR3 bases are TGTGCCAGCAGCTTAATCCGCCAGGCCGAGCAGTACTTC.

This clonotype was recorded at least ten times. This chain joins TRBV20-1 and TRBJ1-5, with D tentatively TRBD1 (6 bases). Trimming took off 3 bases at V and 4 bases at J, with 22 bases between the two ends. CDR1 DFQATT and CDR2 SNEGSKA come from the germline V gene (reference sequence). The length of the CDR3 is 17 residues. The CDR3 DNA is TGCAGTGCTAGTCCCAGTAGAGGCAGGGGAATGAATCAGCCCCAGCATTTT. It is translated as CSASPSRGRGMNQPQHF.

This clonotype was picked up a small number of times. The V call is TRBV30, the J call TRBJ1-1; no reliable D call. CDR3 length equals 13 residues. Per the germline V gene, CDR1 is GTSNPN and CDR2 is SVGIG (reference sequence). The V end was cut by 5 bases, the J end by 0 bases, with 10 bases between. CDR3 coding DNA: TGTGCCTGGTGCAGCAGTTTGAACACTGAAGCTTTCTTT. Its translation: CAWCSSLNTEAFF.

This clonotype occurred a few times. J is TRBJ2-5 and V is TRBV4-3; D unresolved. CDR3 length: 15 amino acids. Germline V gene data show CDR1 as LGHNA and CDR2 as YSLEER. Trimming pared 2 bases from V and 2 bases from J, leaving 12 bases between. The CDR3 protein is CASSQSLPQQETQYF. The CDR3 coding sequence is TGCGCCAGCAGCCAATCCCTTCCCCAGCAAGAGACCCAGTACTTC.

The rearrangement links TRBV12-3 or TRBV12-4 to TRBJ2-3; the match to TRBD2 covers 13 bases. This CDR3 comprises 16 residues. J gave up 4 bases and V 8 bases, and 9 bases lay outside the gene matches. The CDR3 sequence is CASQTWTSGGSDTQYF. CDR3 in DNA: TGTGCCAGCCAAACCTGGACTAGCGGGGGATCAGATACGCAGTATTTT.

The V call is TRBV30, the J call TRBJ2-2; D perhaps matches TRBD2 (6 bases). CDR1 and CDR2 from the germline V gene are GTSNPN and SVGIG (reference sequence). V was clipped by 0 bases and J by 4 bases, with 6 bases between them. The CDR3 consists of 13 residues. The DNA for the CDR3 is TGTGCCTGGAGTGTAGCGGGCACCGGGGAGCTGTTTTTT. Translation gives CAWSVAGTGELFF.

V and J are TRBV7-9 and TRBJ2-3; the match to TRBD2 covers 9 bases. In germline, CDR1 is SEHNR, CDR2 FQNEAQ (reference sequence). Trimming at V came to 3 bases and at J to 0 bases, leaving 4 bases not matched to a gene. The CDR3 has 16 residues. CDR3 DNA: TGTGCCAGCAGCTTTAACCTAGCGGGGAGCACAGATACGCAGTATTTT. Its protein product is CASSFNLAGSTDTQYF. The full variable domain, in which reference TRBV7-9 and TRBJ2-3 provide the parts outside the CDR3, is DTGVSQNPRHKITKRGQNVTFRCDPISEHNRLYWYRQTLGQGPEFLTYFQNEAQLEKSRLLSDRFSAERPKGSFSTLEIQRTEQGDSAMYLCASSFNLAGSTDTQYFGPGTRLTVL.

J is TRBJ2-3 and V is TRBV27; the match to TRBD1 covers 9 bases. V was pared by 11 bases and J by 3 bases, with 12 bases of the junction left unmatched. The CDR3 is 15 amino acids. CDR1 MNHEY and CDR2 SMNVEV come from the germline V gene (reference sequence). The CDR3 DNA is TGTGCCGTTTTAAACTGGGGACAGGGAACAGATACGCAGTATTTT. This translates into CAVLNWGQGTDTQYF.

J is TRBJ2-7 and V is TRBV18, with D unclear. V dropped 3 bases and J dropped 6 bases, with 9 bases sitting between them. The germline gives CDR1 KGHSH, CDR2 LQKENI. This CDR3 comprises 12 residues. Written as DNA, the CDR3 is TGTGCCAGCTCACCGAGCGCTGCCGAGCAGTACTTC. Protein product: CASSPSAAEQYF. Full variable domain (rest looked up from reference TRBV18 and TRBJ2-7): NAGVMQNPRHLVRRRGQEARLRCSPMKGHSHVYWYRQLPEEGLKFMVYLQKENIIDESGMPKERFSAEFPKEGPSILRIQQVVRGDSAAYFCASSPSAAEQYFGPGTRLTVT.

This clonotype was counted a few times. This chain joins TRBV20-1 and TRBJ2-1, with D perhaps being TRBD1 or TRBD2 (5 bases each). The CDR3 runs to 15 residues. Trimming cost V 6 bases and J 6 bases, with 21 bases left between them. CDR1 is DFQATT and CDR2 is SNEGSKA in the germline V gene (reference sequence). The CDR3 nucleotides are TGCAGTGCAACACTGGGACCGGCCCGGGGCAATGAGCAGTTCTTC. Encoded protein: CSATLGPARGNEQFF.

This clonotype came up a few times. The DNA of the CDR3 is TGTGCCAGCAGTAGTATCACACTTGAGCAGTTCTTC. Encoded protein: CASSSITLEQFF. The V call is TRBV28, the J call TRBJ2-1; D unclear. Germline CDR1 is MDHEN and CDR2 is SYDVKM. There are 12 residues in the CDR3. Trimming pared 5 bases from V and 9 bases from J, leaving 11 bases between.

The chain carries TRBV20-1 and TRBJ2-7; D is perhaps TRBD1 (6 bases). This CDR3 is built from 13 residues. Germline loops: CDR1 DFQATT, CDR2 SNEGSKA (reference sequence). V was pared by 3 bases and J by 7 bases, with 16 bases between. The chain's CDR3 is CSARRGKVEEQYF. As DNA, the CDR3 is TGCAGTGCTAGGAGGGGGAAGGTTGAAGAGCAGTACTTC.

With regard to this clonotype: A read error may explain this, as a much larger clone is one base away. The chain joins TRBV5-1 to TRBJ2-7; D is perhaps TRBD2 (5 bases). Trimming took off 0 bases at V and 1 base at J, with 8 bases between the two ends. The CDR3 loop spans 14 amino acids. Germline CDR1 reads SGHRS; CDR2 reads YFSETQ. The CDR3 coding sequence is TGCGCCAGCAGCTTGGACGGGATATCCTACGAGCAGTACTTC. This sequence encodes CASSLDGISYEQYF.

This clonotype was counted only a few times. This chain joins TRBV4-3 and TRBJ2-3, with a possible D match to TRBD1 (5 bases). Germline V CDR1 and CDR2: LGHNA, YSLEER. The CDR3 extends over 12 amino acids. With 2 bases removed from V and 8 bases from J, the gap between germline ends came to 8 bases. This CDR3 reads CASSQTRGTQYF. In DNA form, the CDR3 reads TGCGCCAGCAGCCAAACAAGGGGTACGCAGTATTTT.

This clonotype has just a few counts. An end of the junction does not agree with germline; a read error may underlie this. The V call is TRBV25-1, the J call TRBJ1-5; D is unresolved. The CDR3 contains 13 residues. The germline gives CDR1 MGHDK, CDR2 SYGVNS. CDR3 residues: CASSFHSSQPQHF. Written as DNA, the CDR3 is TGTGCCAGCAGTTTTCACAGCAGTCAGCCCCAGCATTTT.

The J gene is TRBJ2-2, the V gene TRBV7-2; D unclear. V lost 5 bases and J 2 bases, leaving 12 bases between the germline ends. The CDR3 covers 15 residues. The germline V gene has CDR1 SGHTA and CDR2 FQGNSA. The CDR3 DNA is TGTGCCAGCAGCATAGACCTAACTAACACCGGGGAGCTGTTTTTT. Translation gives CASSIDLTNTGELFF.

The gene calls are TRBV24-1 and TRBJ1-1, with unresolved D. Germline V gives CDR1 KGHDR, CDR2 SFDVKD. CDR3 length: 13 amino acids. Trimming took 3 bases from V and 6 from J, leaving 10 bases between them. The CDR3 DNA reads as TGTGCCACCAGTGATCCCCTAGTTCCTGAAGCTTTCTTT. It translates to CATSDPLVPEAFF.

V gene TRBV4-2 combines with J gene TRBJ2-7, with a possible D match to TRBD2 (6 bases). V was shortened by 0 bases and J by 4 bases, with 13 bases between the two germline ends. From germline, CDR1 is LGHNA and CDR2 YNFKEQ. The CDR3 length is 15 residues. For the CDR3, the DNA is TGTGCCAGCAGCCAAGATCGGGACTTTCTTTACGAGCAGTACTTC. Translated: CASSQDRDFLYEQYF.

The rearrangement uses TRBV2 and TRBJ2-2; D is undetermined. Trimming took off 3 bases at V and 1 base at J, with 9 bases between the two ends. Per germline, CDR1 SNHLY and CDR2 FYNNEI. The CDR3 length is 15 residues. The CDR3 is CASSEDLVNTGELFF. The CDR3 DNA reads TGTGCCAGCAGTGAGGACCTCGTGAACACCGGGGAGCTGTTTTTT.

The genes are TRBV6-2 or TRBV6-3 and TRBJ2-7; D is possibly TRBD2 (7 bases). The V end was cut by 4 bases, the J end by 2 bases, with 27 bases between. The CDR3 runs to 19 residues. In germline, CDR1 is MNHEY, CDR2 SVGEGT. The DNA of the CDR3 is TGTGCCAGCAGTTCCTCAACAGCGGGACACCGACGCTTAACCTACGAGCAGTACTTC. This sequence encodes CASSSSTAGHRRLTYEQYF.

The chain has TRBV4-3 and TRBJ2-5; tentative D call: TRBD2 (6 bases). In germline, CDR1 is LGHNA, CDR2 YSLEER. The CDR3 length is 15 residues. V dropped 4 bases and J dropped 4 bases, with 16 bases sitting between them. The CDR3 spells CASSRGVGGGETQYF. The CDR3 DNA follows: TGCGCCAGCAGCCGCGGAGTGGGAGGTGGAGAGACCCAGTACTTC.